These 32 T cell receptor beta chains were all obtained from the same sample, sequenced in a study of OX40 agonist ivuxolimab in advanced cancers. Some clones are missing from TCRdb's copy, which holds only in-frame ones; the method was immunoSEQ multiplex PCR. Of around 72,000 clones listed, 70% to 90% are singletons. Here the sequenced sample was CD4+ or CD8+ T cells sorted from blood, taken in a trial of the OX40 agonist ivuxolimab. These receptor sequences come from an adult with an advanced solid tumor such as melanoma, head and neck, liver or kidney cancer.

This sequence joins TRBV11-3 and TRBJ2-3; 13 bases align to TRBD2. From germline, CDR1 is SGHNT and CDR2 YENEEA. V lost 6 bases, J lost 5 bases, and 8 bases stayed unmatched. This CDR3 contains 16 residues. CDR3 nucleotides: TGTGCCAGCAGTCACGGACTAGCGGGAGTAGTAGATACGCAGTATTTT. Encoded protein: CASSHGLAGVVDTQYF.

The chain couples TRBV6-5 to TRBJ1-1, with D uncertain. Germline V gene lookup returns CDR1 MNHEY and CDR2 SVGAGI. CDR3 length: 13 amino acids. Trimming removed 6 bases at V and 0 bases at J, with 8 bases between. CDR3 DNA: TGTGCCAGCAGGGACTACATGAACACTGAAGCTTTCTTT. It is translated as CASRDYMNTEAFF.

The chain recombines TRBV19 with TRBJ2-5; D remains unclear. V lost 3 bases to trimming and J lost 5 bases, with 10 bases between them. CDR3 size: 13 residues. Germline-derived CDR1 and CDR2 are LNHDA and SQIVND (reference sequence). The CDR3 DNA reads TGTGCCAGTAGTATTACTGCTTCGGAGACCCAGTACTTC. Its protein product is CASSITASETQYF.

The rearrangement uses TRBV19 and TRBJ1-2, with 12 nucleotides matching TRBD1. Unmatched junction bases numbered 8, after V lost 7 bases and J lost 5 bases. CDR1 and CDR2 from the germline V gene are LNHDA and SQIVND (reference sequence). This CDR3 spans 15 amino acids. The DNA of the CDR3 is TGTGCCAGTAACCCGGGACAGGGGGCCCCATATGGCTACACCTTC. This gives the protein CASNPGQGAPYGYTF.

The chain employs TRBV5-6 and TRBJ2-1; 13 nucleotides match TRBD2. Unmatched junction bases numbered 4, after V lost 4 bases and J lost 9 bases. The CDR3 is 14 residues long. Germline-derived CDR1 and CDR2 are SGHDT and YYEEEE. CDR3 amino acids: CASSTSGRAGEQFF. CDR3 coding DNA: TGTGCCAGCAGCACTAGCGGGAGGGCCGGTGAGCAGTTCTTC.

This clone was observed a single time. The chain employs TRBV28 and TRBJ1-2; D call uncertain. Deletions cut 8 bases from V and 1 base from J, with 8 bases between. CDR1 and CDR2 from the germline V gene are MDHEN and SYDVKM. The CDR3 sequence is 12 residues long. The CDR3 nucleotides read TGTGCCAGCCTGAACTTTAACTATGGCTACACCTTC. It encodes CASLNFNYGYTF.

The V and J genes are TRBV7-6 and TRBJ1-1, with a possible D match to TRBD1 (5 bases). The ends were cut back, 2 bases at V and 3 bases at J, with 7 bases in the middle. Germline V CDR1 and CDR2: SGHVS, FNYEAQ. The CDR3 has 13 residues. The CDR3 sequence: CASSLWGDTEAFF. As DNA, the CDR3 is TGTGCCAGCAGCTTATGGGGGGACACTGAAGCTTTCTTT.

A word on this clone: One end of the junction is discordant with germline, which a read error may explain. The chain has TRBV7-7 and TRBJ2-7; D possibly uses TRBD1 or TRBD2 (5 bases each). CDR3 length: 15 amino acids. CDR1 and CDR2 (germline): SSHAT, FNYEAQ (reference sequence). The CDR3 protein is CASSSGPEGHYEQYF. CDR3 DNA: TGTGCTAGCAGCTCGGGCCCTGAGGGGCACTACGAGCAGTACTTC.

The chain joins TRBV27 to TRBJ1-2; D may be TRBD1 (5 bases). The V gene's germline CDR1 is MNHEY and CDR2 SMNVEV (reference sequence). V lost 4 bases and J lost 3, with 9 bases in between. The CDR3 sequence is 13 residues long. CDR3 coding DNA: TGTGCCAGCAGTTCCGGGACGGACTATGGCTACACCTTC. This codes for CASSSGTDYGYTF.

The chain uses TRBV18 and TRBJ1-5; 9 bases align to TRBD1. Germline V gene data show CDR1 as KGHSH and CDR2 as LQKENI. The CDR3 is 17 amino acids. J was trimmed by 3 bases and V by 5 bases; bases with no gene match: 11. CDR3 sequence reads: CASSSFTGGLDNQPQHF. CDR3 sequence (DNA): TGTGCCAGCTCATCGTTTACAGGGGGCTTAGACAATCAGCCCCAGCATTTT. The full variable domain, completed using reference TRBV18 and TRBJ1-5, is NAGVMQNPRHLVRRRGQEARLRCSPMKGHSHVYWYRQLPEEGLKFMVYLQKENIIDESGMPKERFSAEFPKEGPSILRIQQVVRGDSAAYFCASSSFTGGLDNQPQHFGDGTRLSIL.

This clone has only a few counts. This chain connects TRBV5-1 to TRBJ1-3; D remains unclear. Germline V lookup: CDR1 SGHRS, CDR2 YFSETQ. The V and J ends lost 1 base and 0 bases respectively, with 8 bases between them. CDR3 length equals 15 residues. In DNA form, the CDR3 reads TGCGCCAGCAGCTTGAACGCCCCCTCTGGAAACACCATATATTTT. The encoded protein is CASSLNAPSGNTIYF.

This chain connects TRBV11-2 to TRBJ1-2; D remains unclear. Trimming stripped 0 bases from V and 6 bases from J, with 5 bases between. CDR1 and CDR2 (germline): SGHAT, FQNNGV. The CDR3 sequence is 12 residues long. The CDR3, as DNA: TGTGCCAGCAGCTTAGAAGGTGATGGCTACACCTTC. Residues: CASSLEGDGYTF.

The V gene is TRBV21-1, the J gene TRBJ2-5; TRBD1 was called by the table and not checked on the DNA. The J call is doubtful: the DNA matches TRBJ2-7 better. TRBV21-1 is given as a pseudogene. This CDR3 is built from 21 residues. The CDR3 region is CASSKVVWYKEWTGACREQYF. CDR3 in DNA: TGTGCCAGCAGCAAAGTGGTGTGGTACAAAGAGTGGACAGGGGCTTGTCGCGAGCAGTACTTC.

The genes are TRBV18 and TRBJ2-5; TRBD2 matches at 8 bases. There are 14 residues in the CDR3. V trimming: 6 bases; J trimming: 3 bases; junction bases outside the gene matches: 6. The germline gives CDR1 KGHSH, CDR2 LQKENI. CDR3 nucleotides: TGTGCCAGCTCGCCCAGCGGGAGCAAAGAGACCCAGTACTTC. It translates to CASSPSGSKETQYF.

About this clone: The sample holds other DNA sequences that translate to the same CDR3. The CDR3 reads CASSTGRTNEKLFF. The CDR3 nucleotides read TGTGCCAGCAGTACAGGGCGGACCAATGAAAAACTGTTTTTT. This chain connects TRBV6-5 to TRBJ1-4; the D gene is possibly TRBD1 (6 bases). The CDR3 is made up of 14 amino acids. Trimming pared 5 bases from V and 5 bases from J, leaving 12 bases between. CDR1 MNHEY and CDR2 SVGAGI come from the germline V gene.

This sequence joins TRBV11-2 and TRBJ1-2; 8 positions agree with TRBD1. CDR3 length: 15 amino acids. V was clipped by 5 bases and J by 5 bases; unmatched bases: 10. Germline CDR1 SGHAT, CDR2 FQNNGV. CDR3 coding DNA: TGTGCCAGCAGCCAGCAGGACAGGGTTTTGTATGGCTACACCTTC. Protein sequence: CASSQQDRVLYGYTF.

The V call is TRBV19, the J call TRBJ2-7; TRBD1 agrees at 7 bases. CDR1 is LNHDA, CDR2 SQIVND, per germline (reference sequence). This CDR3 is built from 14 residues. V shed 4 bases, J shed 2 bases, and the junction held 5 bases outside the gene matches. This CDR3 reads CASSKGDSTYEQYF. Written as DNA, the CDR3 is TGTGCCAGTAGTAAAGGGGACAGTACCTACGAGCAGTACTTC.

The chain uses TRBV2 and TRBJ1-4, with 10 bases lining up with TRBD1. Germline lookup yields CDR1 SNHLY and CDR2 FYNNEI. This CDR3 has 15 amino acids. Unmatched junction bases numbered 6, after V lost 6 bases and J lost 5 bases. The CDR3 spells CASSRPGQGNEKLFF. The DNA of the CDR3 is TGTGCCAGCAGCCGACCGGGACAGGGGAATGAAAAACTGTTTTTT.

This chain uses TRBV4-1 with TRBJ1-2; D not certain. CDR1 is MGHRA and CDR2 is YSYEKL in the germline V gene. CDR3 length: 14 residues. The V end lost 0 bases, the J end lost 1 base, and 6 bases lay between the germline ends. The CDR3 nucleotides are TGCGCCAGCAGCCAAGAGACGGTTAACTATGGCTACACCTTC. Translating it yields CASSQETVNYGYTF.

The chain combines TRBV7-2 with TRBJ2-7; no definite D call. Trimming removed 2 bases from V and 0 bases from J, with 2 bases in between. CDR1 and CDR2 (germline): SGHTA, FQGNSA. This CDR3 is 12 amino acids long. CDR3 in amino acids: CASSLNSYEQYF. CDR3 nucleotides: TGTGCCAGCAGCTTAAACTCCTACGAGCAGTACTTC.

The chain recombines TRBV5-1 with TRBJ2-1; TRBD1 agrees at 8 bases. The CDR3 runs 17 residues. Germline assignment: CDR1 SGHRS and CDR2 YFSETQ. J gave up 8 bases and V 3 bases, and 16 bases lay outside the gene matches. CDR3 protein: CASSSALPGQVPHEQFF. Written as DNA, the CDR3 is TGCGCCAGCAGCTCAGCTTTACCGGGACAGGTCCCACATGAGCAGTTCTTC.

The genes are TRBV7-9 and TRBJ1-2; 12 bases match TRBD1. Germline values: CDR1 SEHNR, CDR2 FQNEAQ (reference sequence). V shed 3 bases and J 0 bases; nucleotides not matched to a gene: 2. This CDR3 is 16 amino acids long. The CDR3 loop is CASSFGTGGSNYGYTF. In DNA, the CDR3 is TGTGCCAGCAGCTTCGGGACAGGGGGCTCTAACTATGGCTACACCTTC.

The chain carries TRBV19 and TRBJ1-3, with 10 bases that match TRBD1. The CDR3 runs 16 residues. Trimming cost V 5 bases and J 2 bases; bases outside gene matches: 6. Germline CDR1 LNHDA, CDR2 SQIVND (reference sequence). As DNA, the CDR3 is TGTGCCAGTAGTTTCGGACAGGGGGTCGCTGGAAACACCATATATTTT. Protein sequence: CASSFGQGVAGNTIYF.

This sequence joins TRBV27 and TRBJ1-2, with D unresolved. Trimming took 8 bases from V and 3 from J, leaving 13 bases between them. The germline gives CDR1 MNHEY, CDR2 SMNVEV (reference sequence). The CDR3 loop spans 13 amino acids. The CDR3 is CASPPWSDYGYTF. Written as DNA, the CDR3 is TGTGCCAGCCCCCCCTGGTCGGACTATGGCTACACCTTC.

The chain links TRBV18 to TRBJ2-2; D may be TRBD2 (7 bases). Germline CDR1 reads KGHSH; CDR2 reads LQKENI. The CDR3 contains 15 residues. The V end was cut by 3 bases, the J end by 4 bases, with 12 bases between. CDR3 region: CASSPGGQSTGELFF. Here the CDR3 DNA reads TGTGCCAGCTCACCGGGGGGGCAGAGCACCGGGGAGCTGTTTTTT.

The chain couples TRBV5-1 to TRBJ2-5, with D perhaps TRBD1 or TRBD2 (5 bases each). The end of the DNA aligns better with TRBJ2-7, so the J call may be wrong. Per germline, CDR1 SGHRS and CDR2 YFSETQ. The CDR3 consists of 17 residues. Written as DNA, the CDR3 is TGCGCCAGCAGCTTTTTCGCAGGGAGAAAGTGGGACTACGAGCAGTACTTC. This gives the protein CASSFFAGRKWDYEQYF.

This clone was detected only a few times. V gene TRBV2 combines with J gene TRBJ1-5; the D is unclear. Germline V gene sequence: CDR1 SNHLY, CDR2 FYNNEI. The CDR3 extends over 13 amino acids. V shed 0 bases and J shed 6 bases, with 6 bases lying between them. CDR3 sequence: CASSEAPPQPQHF. The CDR3 nucleotides are TGTGCCAGCAGTGAAGCGCCTCCTCAGCCCCAGCATTTT.

CDR3 residues: CASSLEPTGDHEQYF. DNA of the CDR3: TGCGCCAGCAGCTTGGAACCGACAGGGGACCACGAGCAGTACTTC. The V call is TRBV5-1, the J call TRBJ2-7, with TRBD1 matching 8 bases. Germline V gene data show CDR1 as SGHRS and CDR2 as YFSETQ. The V gene end was trimmed by 0 bases and the J gene end by 5 bases; junction bases not matched to a gene: 7. This CDR3 spans 15 amino acids.

The table lists this clone with a count of one. The gene calls are TRBV10-2 and TRBJ2-6, with D perhaps matching TRBD2 (7 bases). V shed 8 bases and J shed 1 base, with 24 bases lying between them. Germline CDR1 and CDR2: WSHSY and SAAADI. This CDR3 spans 19 amino acids. Here the CDR3 DNA reads TGCGCCAGCGGCGGCCGGTCCGGGGGGCTAGGGTCTGGGGCCAACGTCCTGACTTTC. Translated: CASGGRSGGLGSGANVLTF.

This sequence joins TRBV6-1 and TRBJ1-2; D not certain. V shed 4 bases and J shed 0 bases, with 15 bases lying between them. The CDR3 contains 16 residues. In germline, CDR1 is MNHNS, CDR2 SASEGT. The chain's CDR3 is CASSGRGIATNYGYTF. The CDR3 DNA reads TGTGCCAGCAGTGGTAGAGGAATTGCGACTAACTATGGCTACACCTTC.

The rearrangement joins TRBV29-1 to TRBJ2-5; D gene ambiguous. V lost 2 bases, J lost 1 base, and 2 bases lay in between. The CDR3 is 11 residues long. Germline CDR1 is SQVTM and CDR2 is ANQGSEA. The CDR3 region is CSVELQETQYF. CDR3 sequence (DNA): TGCAGCGTTGAACTCCAAGAGACCCAGTACTTC.

The gene calls are TRBV10-3 and TRBJ2-3, with D perhaps being TRBD1 or TRBD2 (5 bases each). V was clipped by 8 bases and J by 3 bases, with 15 bases between them. This CDR3 has 14 amino acids. Germline CDR1 reads ENHRY; CDR2 reads SYGVKD. CDR3 in amino acids: CAIPGARGTDTQYF. CDR3 nucleotide sequence: TGTGCCATCCCCGGGGCGAGGGGAACAGATACGCAGTATTTT.